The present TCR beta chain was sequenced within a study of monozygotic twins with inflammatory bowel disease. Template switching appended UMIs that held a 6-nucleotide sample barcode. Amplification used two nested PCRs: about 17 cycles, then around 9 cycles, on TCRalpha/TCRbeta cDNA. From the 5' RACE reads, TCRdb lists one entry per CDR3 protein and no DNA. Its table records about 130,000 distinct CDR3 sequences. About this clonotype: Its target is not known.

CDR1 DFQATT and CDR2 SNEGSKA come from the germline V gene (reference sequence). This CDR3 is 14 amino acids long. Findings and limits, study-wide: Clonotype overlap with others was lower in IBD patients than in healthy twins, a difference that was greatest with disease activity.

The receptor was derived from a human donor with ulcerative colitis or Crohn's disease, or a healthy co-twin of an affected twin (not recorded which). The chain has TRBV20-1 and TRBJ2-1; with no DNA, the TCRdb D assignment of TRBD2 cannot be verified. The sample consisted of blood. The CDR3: CSVGRREGPNEQFF.